This T cell receptor (beta chain) was sequenced in a study of CD8 T cells in ankylosing spondylitis. General study findings and limits: One TCR beta motif, made up of roughly eight highly homologous variants, appeared characteristic of ankylosing spondylitis blood.

Via MiXCR, TCRdb re-called the 5' RACE reads, giving one row per CDR3 protein. The data contain around 130,000 distinct CDR3 sequences, roughly a sixth of them singletons. Note on this clonotype: Antigen specificity is unknown.

The sample comprised blood, either unsorted or a sorted T cell fraction (not recorded which). The receptor's source is a male donor with ankylosing spondylitis.

The CDR3 DNA follows: TGCGCCAGCAGCCAAGATTTGGGGGGCTACGAGCAGTACTTC. Protein: CASSQDLGGYEQYF. J is TRBJ2-7 and V is TRBV4-1, with D possibly matching TRBD2 (6 bases). Germline loops: CDR1 MGHRA, CDR2 YSYEKL. The germline V and J ends were trimmed by 0 bases and 3 bases, with 9 bases remaining between them. The CDR3 contains 14 residues.